This TCR beta chain was observed in a study of T-cell memory formation after mild COVID-19. Germline V gene sequence: CDR1 DFQATT, CDR2 SNEGSKA (reference sequence). This CDR3 region has 15 residues. V lost 3 bases and J 5 bases, leaving 18 bases between the germline ends. TCRdb re-analysed the 5' RACE reads in MiXCR, keeping a single row per CDR3 protein. This repertoire shows hundreds of thousands of distinct CDR3 sequences, 15% to 20% found once; its top ten account for approximately 20%. Study outcomes and limitations: Memory sampled before infection contained some responding clones, suggesting cross-reactive memory joined. CD4/CD8 balance held among clones contracting day 15 to 85, and later expanders leaned CD4+.

This clonotype has a handful of counts. Its antigen is unknown. The clonotype originates from a man aged 18 to 35 who had mild COVID-19 (a few samples of this study predate the infection). Cell type and time point are not known. The rearrangement uses TRBV20-1 and TRBJ2-3, with D perhaps given as TRBD1 or TRBD2 (5 bases each). The sample taken for sequencing was PBMCs or a T cell subset sorted from them (not recorded which). CDR3 nucleotide sequence: TGCAGTGCTAGGACCGGGACGCACGACGGAGATACGCAGTATTTT. Its translation is CSARTGTHDGDTQYF.